This T cell receptor beta chain came from a study of T cell repertoires in cytomegalovirus infection. The overall study: Recently identified HLA-C-restricted and well-studied HLA-B-restricted CMV epitopes were used. Public signatures in TCR beta pointed to CMV infection and matching HLA type.

TCRdb processed the reads anew with MiXCR; each CDR3 protein has one entry. The repertoire has about 830,000 distinct CDR3 sequences, roughly 33% of them found once; the top ten carry 12%. Trimming took off 3 bases at V and 5 bases at J, with 10 bases between the two ends. Germline V gene lookup returns CDR1 SGHVS and CDR2 FNYEAQ. The CDR3 runs to 14 residues. Study-wide points: Carriers of CMV plus the relevant HLA were identified by cumulative public TCR beta family frequency. It was HLA-C-restricted CMV-specific TCR beta clonotypes that dominated the response ex vivo.

With respect to this clonotype: Its antigen is not known.

The sample consisted of cultured CD8+ T cells from PBMCs, taken from culture after CMV antigen stimulation. The source of this sequence is a human donor in good health (CMV status not recorded). Some clones in this sample may be carry-over from other donors' samples. The V and J genes are TRBV7-6 and TRBJ2-2; no firm D call. The CDR3 spells CASSFDPITGELFF. CDR3 DNA sequence: TGTGCCAGCAGCTTTGACCCGATAACCGGGGAGCTGTTTTTT.